Below, 13 T cell receptor beta chains from the same sample are listed, as sequenced in a study of T cell repertoires in cytomegalovirus infection. TCRdb independently ran MiXCR on the reads; one entry per CDR3 protein. Of some 220,000 distinct CDR3 sequences in the sample, 10% to 15% were seen once. The sequenced sample consisted of PBMCs. The receptors shown here come from a human donor in good health (CMV status not recorded). Some clones in this sample may be carry-over from other donors' samples.

This clonotype has a count of ten or more. V is TRBV7-6 and J is TRBJ2-3; TRBD1 agrees at 8 bases. CDR1 and CDR2 from the germline V gene are SGHVS and FNYEAQ. The CDR3 consists of 15 residues. The V gene end was trimmed by 3 bases and the J gene end by 1 base; junction bases not matched to a gene: 3. As DNA, the CDR3 is TGTGCCAGCAGCTTCCGGACAGGGCGCACAGATACGCAGTATTTT. It translates to CASSFRTGRTDTQYF.

This chain joins TRBV7-9 and TRBJ2-1; 9 nucleotides match TRBD2. V trimming: 1 base; J trimming: 4 bases; junction bases outside the gene matches: 5. CDR3 length: 16 amino acids. Germline CDR1 is SEHNR and CDR2 is FQNEAQ (reference sequence). The CDR3 loop is CASSLVRLAVYNEQFF. In DNA, the CDR3 is TGTGCCAGCAGCTTAGTGAGACTAGCGGTTTACAATGAGCAGTTCTTC.

This clonotype was seen repeatedly, ten times or more. This chain joins TRBV14 and TRBJ1-5; D unclear. CDR3 size: 19 residues. CDR1 SGHDN and CDR2 FVKESK come from the germline V gene. V lost 5 bases, J lost 4 bases, and 27 bases lay in between. The CDR3 reads CASSGEPDGETSINQPQHF. The CDR3 coding sequence is TGTGCCAGCAGCGGAGAACCCGATGGGGAGACAAGTATTAATCAGCCCCAGCATTTT.

This clonotype was recorded a few times. The genes are TRBV6-6 and TRBJ2-1; D call uncertain. This CDR3 spans 14 amino acids. Per the germline V gene, CDR1 is MNHNY and CDR2 is SVGAGI (reference sequence). Trimming took off 0 bases at V and 3 bases at J, with 6 bases between the two ends. For the CDR3, the DNA is TGTGCCAGCAGTTACTCGAGTGACTACAATGAGCAGTTCTTC. Translated: CASSYSSDYNEQFF.

This clonotype has at least ten counts. The chain uses TRBV5-1 and TRBJ1-2; 8 bases match TRBD1. The germline V gene has CDR1 SGHRS and CDR2 YFSETQ. Losses at the gene ends were 0 bases for V and 4 bases for J; bases not matched to a gene: 5. This CDR3 comprises 15 residues. The CDR3 DNA reads as TGCGCCAGCAGCTTGGACGGACAGGGCGTCTATGGCTACACCTTC. It codes for CASSLDGQGVYGYTF.

This chain links TRBV20-1 with TRBJ2-3; D unclear. The germline V gene has CDR1 DFQATT and CDR2 SNEGSKA (reference sequence). The CDR3 contains 13 residues. V lost 2 bases, J lost 2 bases, and 8 bases lay in between. In DNA, the CDR3 is TGCAGTGCTAGAATGCGGAACACAGATACGCAGTATTTT. Protein sequence: CSARMRNTDTQYF.

This clonotype was recorded at least ten times. The rearrangement links TRBV7-2 to TRBJ2-3, with TRBD2 matching 7 bases. V gave up 3 bases and J gave up 5 bases; unmatched junction bases: 11. This CDR3 is built from 16 residues. Germline V CDR1 and CDR2: SGHTA, FQGNSA. The CDR3 bases are TGTGCCAGCAGCTTGGGGAAGTCAGCGGGACTAGATACGCAGTATTTT. This sequence encodes CASSLGKSAGLDTQYF.

This clonotype occurred many times. An end of the junction differs from the germline gene, which may be a read error. V usage is TRBV6-2 or TRBV6-3 and J usage is TRBJ1-1; no definite D call. Per germline, CDR1 MNHEY and CDR2 SVGEGT. The CDR3 has 14 amino acids. This CDR3 reads CASSNSVKNTEAFF. The CDR3 region has the DNA TGTGCCAGCAGTAACTCCGTTAAGAACACTGAAGCTTTCTTT.

This clonotype was recorded many times. The J gene is TRBJ2-1, the V gene TRBV6-1, with D perhaps matching TRBD1 (7 bases). V was trimmed by 10 bases and J by 3 bases, leaving 16 bases between them. This CDR3 has 14 residues. Germline values: CDR1 MNHNS, CDR2 SASEGT. CDR3 protein: CATMSQGGYNEQFF. For the CDR3, the DNA is TGTGCCACAATGAGTCAGGGGGGCTACAATGAGCAGTTCTTC.

This clonotype was picked up many times. The chain links TRBV7-2 to TRBJ1-3, with D uncertain. From germline, CDR1 is SGHTA and CDR2 FQGNSA. V was cut by 5 bases and J by 0 bases, with 5 bases left in between. This CDR3 comprises 13 residues. The CDR3 reads CASSTYSGNTIYF. In nucleotides, the CDR3 is TGTGCCAGCAGCACCTACTCTGGAAACACCATATATTTT.

This clonotype appeared many times. CDR3 loop: CASSSNRQGGYNEQYF. The CDR3 coding sequence is TGTGCCAGCAGTTCCAATCGACAGGGGGGCTATAACGAGCAGTACTTC. This chain uses TRBV27 with TRBJ2-7, with 9 bases matching TRBD1. V shed 4 bases and J 5 bases; nucleotides not matched to a gene: 12. The CDR3 has 16 amino acids. Germline V gives CDR1 MNHEY, CDR2 SMNVEV (reference sequence).

The table lists this clonotype with a few counts. V and J are TRBV5-1 and TRBJ2-1; 12 nucleotides match TRBD2. This CDR3 spans 18 amino acids. From germline, CDR1 is SGHRS and CDR2 YFSETQ. V was clipped by 0 bases and J by 6 bases; unmatched bases: 10. The CDR3 nucleotides are TGCGCCAGCAGCTTGGCGCAGGGACTAGCGGGTCCCTTCAATGAGCAGTTCTTC. Its protein product is CASSLAQGLAGPFNEQFF.

The CDR3 region is CASSYGDRADIQYF. The CDR3 DNA reads TGTGCCAGCAGTTACGGGGACAGGGCGGACATTCAGTACTTC. This chain uses TRBV6-2 or TRBV6-3 with TRBJ2-4; 9 bases map to TRBD1. Germline CDR1 and CDR2: MNHEY and SVGEGT. The CDR3 totals 14 residues. V lost 2 bases, J lost 8 bases, and 4 bases stayed unmatched.